Below, one TCR beta chain is given with its context. Its matching antigen is unknown. Measured with immunoSEQ multiplex PCR; TCRdb has only the in-frame clones, and not every one. Among 25,000 to 30,000 clones listed, around 83% were seen once. The data stem from a study of lymphopenia after photon versus proton radiotherapy. Study-level points and caveats: Post-nadir TCR diversity decline inversely tracked overall survival among those who died. Proton therapy kept repertoires fairly stable, unlike photons, which gained effector/memory cells. Only patients who died were analyzed for survival; proton advantage is unproven.

Per the germline V gene, CDR1 is LNHDA and CDR2 is SQIVND (reference sequence). V shed 3 bases and J shed 0 bases, with 21 bases lying between them. This CDR3 is built from 19 residues. This specimen was peripheral blood, taken from a patient treated with photon-based radiotherapy. The V gene is TRBV19, the J gene TRBJ1-5; a weak D match, TRBD1 (5 bases). The receptor's source is a man aged 25-45 years with gastric cancer. The DNA of the CDR3 is TGTGCCAGTAGTATTGGGGGTGTGGCAGCGGAATATAGCAATCAGCCCCAGCATTTT. Translation: CASSIGGVAAEYSNQPQHF.